This T cell receptor (beta chain) was captured in a study of monozygotic twins with inflammatory bowel disease. The germline V gene has CDR1 SGHRS and CDR2 YFSETQ. This CDR3 contains 13 residues. Notes on this clonotype: Its matching antigen is unknown.

Nested PCRs of about 17 and 10 cycles, two in total, were run on TCRalpha and TCRbeta cDNA. TCRdb reprocessed the 5' RACE reads and keeps a single row for each CDR3 protein, giving no DNA. The sample includes about 160,000 distinct CDR3 sequences. General study points: Researchers report that IBD patients shared fewer clonotypes with others than healthy twins, especially amid disease activity.

This receptor was identified in a human donor with ulcerative colitis or Crohn's disease, or a healthy co-twin of an affected twin (not recorded which). The sequencing input was blood. The rearrangement joins TRBV5-1 to TRBJ2-2; the TCRdb call, TRBD1, lacks DNA for checking. The CDR3 here is CASSRGGTGELFF. Supplemented by reference TRBV5-1 and TRBJ2-2, the full variable domain reads KAGVTQTPRYLIKTRGQQVTLSCSPISGHRSVSWYQQTPGQGLQFLFEYFSETQRNKGNFPGRFSGRQFSNSRSEMNVSTLELGDSALYLCASSRGGTGELFFGEGSRLTVL.